This T cell receptor beta chain was recorded in a study of CD8+CD57+ T cells in acquired aplastic anemia. Genomic DNA served as template for TCR beta VDJ and CDR3 profiling. TCRdb passed the reads through MiXCR, listing each CDR3 protein once. The sample carries 250,000 to 300,000 distinct CDR3 sequences, 50% to 65% recorded once. V shed 6 bases and J shed 0 bases, with 14 bases lying between them. CDR3 size: 16 residues. Germline loops: CDR1 SNHLY, CDR2 FYNNEI. Individuals selected for sequencing had exhibited CD8+CD57+ cell expansion on flow cytometry. Sequencing was performed on sorted CD4+, CD8+, or CD8+CD57+ T cells (not recorded which) from PBMCs. The receptor was derived from a human donor with aplastic anemia. V is TRBV2 and J is TRBJ2-2; TRBD2 is a possible D gene (6 bases). CDR3 bases: TGTGCCAGCAGAGGTGACGGAGGGGCGAACACCGGGGAGCTGTTTTTT. The encoded protein is CASRGDGGANTGELFF.